This T cell receptor beta chain was captured in a study of tumor-infiltrating lymphocytes in primary liver carcinoma (dated by TCRdb to about 2017). As for the study more broadly: The five patients, three men and two women aged 30 to 69 years, had hepatocellular carcinoma (four) or combined HCC and intrahepatic cholangiocarcinoma (one). TCRbeta repertoire sequencing, expression microarrays and whole-exome sequencing were combined in the study across five regions of each liver tumor, with adjacent normal tissue and blood also included. A total of approximately 35 specimens from 5 patients underwent TCRbeta repertoire sequencing, comprising around 25 tumor regions, 5 adjacent noncancerous liver tissues and 5 peripheral blood samples. Agilent mRNA microarray profiling was performed on the 25 tumor region samples to relate TCRbeta repertoire diversity to the local molecular phenotype. Roughly 3.5 to 8 million productive TCRbeta reads were obtained per sample, and no significant difference in read depth was found between tissue types. Technical replicate repertoires showed high reproducibility, with mean shared-clone rates approximately 0.87 and correlation coefficients above 0.95. Tumors of the five patients were stage T1-T3 N0M0 with maximum diameters of roughly 4.2 to 11 cm. Overall study results and their limits: Just about 7.5-25% of top clones turned up in all five regions of a tumor, which suggests spatial heterogeneity among tumor-infiltrating T cells. The study included only five or six patients, and the authors note findings should be validated in a larger study. Repertoire overlap was higher between tumor regions (mean about 35%) than tumor-adjacent (approximately 17%) or tumor-blood (approximately 15%) pairs, consistent with antigen-driven expansion. Because the samples were bulk and unsorted, CD4+ and CD8+ T cell repertoires could not be compared. Because only the TCR beta chain was sequenced and unpaired alpha chains were not captured, true repertoire diversity is likely underestimated. A significantly larger repertoire fraction was made up by the top 250 clones in tumors than in blood (p = 0.039).

TCRbeta-specific cDNA was reverse-transcribed from 500 ng total RNA using a constant-region primer and ProtoScript II reverse transcriptase. Construction of the TCRbeta libraries relied on three nested rounds of multiplex PCR, following a slightly modified ARM-PCR procedure. A final 25-cycle PCR with Deep VentR polymerase added sample barcodes and Illumina adapters. Before sequencing, amplicons between 200 and 500 bp were purified from gel using a QIAquick gel extraction kit. The TCRbeta amplicons were sequenced with 250-bp paired-end reads on an Illumina HiSeq 2500. Regarding the original processing steps: Reads were quality-trimmed with Trimmomatic v0.33, and paired reads were merged with FLASH v1.2.11 to recover full CDR3 sequences. V, D and J germline segments were assigned to the rearranged TCRbeta sequences by MiGEC v1.2.1b. Clonotype statistics, along with Shannon-Wiener diversity indices, were calculated using VDJtools v1.0.0. To cut down on sampling bias, every analysis after diversity analysis relied on just the 250 most abundant clonotypes from each sample. TCRdb cleaned the public reads at Q25 with fastp, built clones with MiXCR and kept in-frame beta chains. One record per CDR3 amino acid sequence lists the most common genes and DNA. These V and J calls originate from TCRdb's pipeline instead of the authors' own analysis. For this sample the table gives about 210,000 distinct CDR3 sequences, of which roughly 80% were detected only once. The top ten hold around 18% of the sample.

Without any cell sorting, total RNA and DNA were extracted together from around 18-30 mg of bulk tissue using the AllPrep DNA/RNA mini kit. Between November 2015 and March 2016, a few patients in China with histopathologically diagnosed primary liver carcinoma had surgical resection. At the time of sampling, the patients had chronic HBV infection and had not received any treatment. Each tumor was sampled at five spatially separated regions: the tumor centre plus the superior, inferior, left-lateral and right-lateral poles. According to histology, viable tumor cells made up more than 85% of every tumor sample. Fresh tumor and adjacent tissue pieces were bisected, with one half stored in RNAlater at -80 degrees C and the other half sent for histology. Note on this clonotype: What antigen it recognizes has not been identified. No clone much larger than this one lies a single base away; base qualities are absent.

The sequencing input was tumor tissue from primary liver carcinoma. This clonotype was sampled from a man in his forties or fifties with primary liver carcinoma and hepatitis B virus infection.

In nucleotide form, the sequence is TGTGCCAGCAGCTTATTGCCCGTGACTAGCGGGACTAATGAGCAGTTCTTC. It is translated as CASSLLPVTSGTNEQFF. The V and J genes are TRBV7-2 and TRBJ2-1; 11 bases in the middle match TRBD2. The CDR3 goes from the cysteine to the phenylalanine over 17 residues. Only the CDR3 region is kept as DNA, spanning 51 bases read in frame from base 1. Reading the germline V gene gives CDR1 SGHTA and CDR2 FQGNSA. Trimming leaves V shorter by 2 bases and J shorter by 7 bases, with the junction holding 10 bases beyond the gene matches.